The 30 T cell receptor beta chains below all came from one sample that was sequenced in a study of early T cells in non-severe SARS-CoV-2 infection. TCRdb re-analysed the 5' RACE reads in MiXCR, keeping a single row per CDR3 protein. The data show fewer than 65,000 distinct CDR3 sequences, approximately 10% seen once. Sequencing used whole blood. These receptors came from an adult who was a healthcare worker with PCR-confirmed SARS-CoV-2 infection or an uninfected control (not recorded which).

The V gene is TRBV4-1, the J gene TRBJ2-1; a possible D gene is TRBD2 (7 bases). Germline CDR1 and CDR2: MGHRA and YSYEKL. The CDR3 has 16 residues. V was cut by 5 bases and J by 0 bases, with 14 bases left in between. CDR3 amino acids: CASSADAGASYNEQFF. Written as DNA, the CDR3 is TGCGCCAGCAGCGCCGATGCGGGGGCCTCCTACAATGAGCAGTTCTTC.

This clonotype was recorded a few times. This chain links TRBV5-1 with TRBJ1-2, with D possibly being TRBD1 (5 bases). V lost 4 bases and J 3 bases, leaving 16 bases between the germline ends. The CDR3 extends over 15 amino acids. Germline CDR1 reads SGHRS; CDR2 reads YFSETQ. CDR3 amino acids: CASSAGQLQDYGYTF. In nucleotides, the CDR3 is TGCGCCAGCAGCGCTGGACAACTACAAGACTATGGCTACACCTTC.

This clonotype was observed a few times. The chain uses TRBV3-1 and TRBJ2-3; D tentatively fits TRBD1 or TRBD2 (5 bases each). The CDR3 contains 15 residues. Germline assignment: CDR1 LGHDT and CDR2 YNNKEL (reference sequence). V lost 3 bases and J lost 6, with 16 bases in between. In nucleotides, the CDR3 is TGTGCCAGCAGCCAGATGGGGGTCCCAGGGGATACGCAGTATTTT. It specifies CASSQMGVPGDTQYF.

This chain joins TRBV20-1 and TRBJ2-7, with TRBD1 identical over 8 bases. CDR1 is DFQATT and CDR2 is SNEGSKA in the germline V gene (reference sequence). The CDR3 has 15 residues. V was pared by 6 bases and J by 3 bases, with 13 bases of the junction left unmatched. This CDR3 is CSASSGVTGDYEQYF. The DNA for the CDR3 is TGCAGTGCCTCCTCCGGGGTGACAGGGGACTACGAGCAGTACTTC.

This sequence joins TRBV29-1 and TRBJ2-1; tentatively, D is TRBD1 (5 bases). This CDR3 comprises 15 residues. The V end lost 0 bases, the J end lost 0 bases, and 9 bases lay between the germline ends. Germline CDR1 reads SQVTM; CDR2 reads ANQGSEA. In nucleotides, the CDR3 is TGCAGCGTTGAAGATCAGGGCCCCTCCTACAATGAGCAGTTCTTC. It encodes CSVEDQGPSYNEQFF.

This clonotype was observed a few times. The chain combines TRBV6-6 with TRBJ2-2, with D perhaps matching TRBD1 (6 bases). V lost 2 bases to trimming and J lost 4 bases, with 14 bases between them. The CDR3 has 16 amino acids. From germline, CDR1 is MNHNY and CDR2 SVGAGI (reference sequence). CDR3 sequence: CASSYVGQLATGELFF. CDR3 nucleotide sequence: TGTGCCAGCAGTTACGTCGGACAGCTAGCCACCGGGGAGCTGTTTTTT.

This clonotype was observed a few times. An end of the junction differs from the germline gene, which may be a read error. The J gene is TRBJ1-2, the V gene TRBV6-6; 7 bases align to TRBD1. Germline V gives CDR1 MNHNY, CDR2 SVGAGI (reference sequence). The CDR3 is 12 residues long. CDR3 region: CASSHTGVSIFF. CDR3 nucleotides: TGTGCCAGCAGTCATACAGGGGTCTCTATTTTCTTC.

This clonotype appeared many times. The V and J genes are TRBV12-3 or TRBV12-4 and TRBJ1-5; the match to TRBD1 covers 7 bases. This CDR3 has 14 amino acids. Germline trimming cut 6 bases from V and 2 bases from J; bases unmatched to any gene: 4. The CDR3 DNA is TGTGCCAGCAGCCCTACAGGGGGCAATCAGCCCCAGCATTTT. As protein: CASSPTGGNQPQHF.

The sample holds many counts of this clonotype. The V call is TRBV3-1, the J call TRBJ1-2; TRBD1 agrees at 7 bases. V lost 7 bases, J lost 3 bases, and 8 bases stayed unmatched. Germline assignment: CDR1 LGHDT and CDR2 YNNKEL (reference sequence). The length of the CDR3 is 14 residues. CDR3 protein: CASTLDRAHYGYTF. Written as DNA, the CDR3 is TGTGCCAGCACCCTCGACAGGGCTCACTATGGCTACACCTTC.

With respect to this clonotype: A read error may explain this, as a much larger clone is one base away. This sequence joins TRBV19 and TRBJ2-4; D unclear. Per germline, CDR1 LNHDA and CDR2 SQIVND (reference sequence). The CDR3 is 13 amino acids. The CDR3 DNA reads TGTACCAGTAGTGACCGGTTAGACAACATTCAGTACTTC. This gives the protein CTSSDRLDNIQYF.

The rearrangement joins TRBV10-3 to TRBJ2-5; D gene uncertain. V lost 10 bases and J 2 bases, leaving 11 bases between the germline ends. The CDR3 runs 12 residues. The V gene's germline CDR1 is ENHRY and CDR2 SYGVKD. The chain's CDR3 is CATSGRQETQYF. The CDR3 region has the DNA TGTGCCACCTCGGGCCGGCAAGAGACCCAGTACTTC.

About this clonotype itself: With a much larger clone just one base away, this may be a read error. V usage is TRBV6-6 and J usage is TRBJ2-7; D is tentatively TRBD1 or TRBD2 (6 bases each). CDR1 and CDR2 from the germline V gene are MNHNY and SVGAGI (reference sequence). The CDR3 has 15 residues. The CDR3 DNA is TGTGCCTGCAGCTTCGGGGGCCCGATGTCCCACGAGCAGTACTTC. Amino acid sequence: CACSFGGPMSHEQYF.

In its sample, this clonotype was seen a few times. V usage is TRBV7-9 and J usage is TRBJ2-7; TRBD2 matches at 10 bases. The junction had 7 bases not matched to a gene; V was cut back by 6 bases and J by 2 bases. Germline assignment: CDR1 SEHNR and CDR2 FQNEAQ (reference sequence). CDR3 length: 15 amino acids. The CDR3 is CASSFSGGTTYEQYF. In nucleotides, the CDR3 is TGTGCCAGCAGTTTTAGCGGGGGGACTACCTACGAGCAGTACTTC. Complete variable domain (other parts from reference TRBV7-9 and TRBJ2-7): DTGVSQNPRHKITKRGQNVTFRCDPISEHNRLYWYRQTLGQGPEFLTYFQNEAQLEKSRLLSDRFSAERPKGSFSTLEIQRTEQGDSAMYLCASSFSGGTTYEQYFGPGTRLTVT.

This clonotype was recorded a few times. The CDR3 loop reads CASSQGRQVLRGYTF. The DNA of the CDR3 is TGTGCCAGCAGCCAAGGGAGACAGGTCCTCCGGGGCTACACCTTC. This chain connects TRBV3-1 to TRBJ1-2; D may be TRBD1 (6 bases). Trimming removed 1 base at V and 8 bases at J, with 17 bases between. The CDR3 length is 15 residues. CDR1 and CDR2 from the germline V gene are LGHDT and YNNKEL (reference sequence).

The chain joins TRBV24-1 to TRBJ2-1; 10 bases map to TRBD2. Germline values: CDR1 KGHDR, CDR2 SFDVKD. With 4 bases clipped from V and 4 bases from J, the junction kept 6 bases outside the gene matches. The CDR3 spans 16 residues. The CDR3 DNA reads as TGTGCCACCAGTGACCATTCTAGCGGGGGTTACAATGAGCAGTTCTTC. The encoded protein is CATSDHSSGGYNEQFF.

About this clonotype itself: Its ends do not fully match the called genes, so a read error is possible. V gene TRBV18 combines with J gene TRBJ1-1, with D unclear. The CDR3 is 14 amino acids. Germline CDR1 and CDR2: KGHSH and LQKENI. CDR3 DNA sequence: TGTGCCAGCTCACCGGGCAGATCGAACACTGAAGTTTTCTTT. Encoded protein: CASSPGRSNTEVFF. The entire variable domain, with the rest obtained from reference TRBV18 and TRBJ1-1, is as follows: NAGVMQNPRHLVRRRGQEARLRCSPMKGHSHVYWYRQLPEEGLKFMVYLQKENIIDESGMPKERFSAEFPKEGPSILRIQQVVRGDSAAYFCASSPGRSNTEVFFGQGTRLTVV.

This chain connects TRBV11-2 to TRBJ1-6; D perhaps matches TRBD1 (6 bases). Per germline, CDR1 SGHAT and CDR2 FQNNGV. Trimming removed 5 bases at V and 4 bases at J, with 9 bases between. The CDR3 spans 14 residues. For the CDR3, the DNA is TGTGCCAGCAGCCGGACAGTTTATAATTCACCCCTCCACTTT. It yields the protein CASSRTVYNSPLHF.

This clonotype was seen ten or more times. The rearrangement links TRBV18 to TRBJ2-3; tentatively, D is TRBD1 (6 bases). The V and J ends lost 0 bases and 2 bases respectively, with 9 bases between them. The germline CDR1 and CDR2 sequences are KGHSH and LQKENI. The CDR3 extends over 15 amino acids. CDR3 sequence (DNA): TGTGCCAGCTCACCACCGACAGGCCACACAGATACGCAGTATTTT. Amino acids: CASSPPTGHTDTQYF.

This clonotype was detected only a few times. The chain couples TRBV6-1 to TRBJ2-7, with no clear D. Germline-derived CDR1 and CDR2 are MNHNS and SASEGT. The CDR3 runs to 12 residues. Trimming removed 3 bases at V and 2 bases at J, with 5 bases between. CDR3 protein: CASSESTYEQYF. CDR3 sequence (DNA): TGTGCCAGCAGTGAGAGCACCTACGAGCAGTACTTC.

The chain joins TRBV5-6 to TRBJ1-4, with D unclear. Germline V gene data show CDR1 as SGHDT and CDR2 as YYEEEE. The CDR3 contains 13 residues. V was shortened by 0 bases and J by 7 bases, with 7 bases between the two germline ends. The CDR3, as DNA: TGTGCCAGCAGCTTGGCCGGACCTGAAAAACTGTTTTTT. Its protein product is CASSLAGPEKLFF.

The chain combines TRBV9 with TRBJ1-1, with D hard to call. Trimming cost V 0 bases and J 7 bases, with 10 bases left between them. CDR3 size: 13 residues. CDR1 SGDLS and CDR2 YYNGEE come from the germline V gene. The DNA for the CDR3 is TGTGCCAGCAGCGTAGTGGAAGCCCATGAAGCTTTCTTT. This encodes CASSVVEAHEAFF.

This clonotype has ten or more counts. The V call is TRBV12-3 or TRBV12-4, the J call TRBJ1-5; 7 bases agree with TRBD1. The trim removed 5 bases at V and 3 bases at J, leaving 4 bases unmatched. This CDR3 has 14 residues. The CDR3 is CASSHDRDNQPQHF. The CDR3 bases are TGTGCCAGCAGTCATGACAGGGACAATCAGCCCCAGCATTTT.

This clonotype occurred a few times. The chain carries TRBV6-2 or TRBV6-3 and TRBJ2-5; the D gene is possibly TRBD2 (5 bases). In germline, CDR1 is MNHEY, CDR2 SVGEGT. Trimming took off 4 bases at V and 3 bases at J, with 12 bases between the two ends. The CDR3 sequence is 14 residues long. This chain's CDR3 is CASSSTSPKETQYF. The CDR3 DNA is TGTGCCAGCAGTTCAACTAGTCCCAAAGAGACCCAGTACTTC.

This clonotype was recorded a few times. One end of the junction is discordant with germline, which a read error may explain. The V call is TRBV4-1, the J call TRBJ2-5; no firm D call. The CDR3 is 16 residues long. The germline CDR1 and CDR2 sequences are MGHRA and YSYEKL. The CDR3 nucleotides are TGCGCCGGCAGCCAACCAGGCCCGAAGTCCCAAGAGACCCAGTACTTC. Its protein is CAGSQPGPKSQETQYF.

The table lists this clonotype with a few counts. This rearrangement joins TRBV2 to TRBJ2-7; 9 bases map to TRBD1. The CDR3 has 13 residues. Germline V gives CDR1 SNHLY, CDR2 FYNNEI. With 10 bases clipped from V and 2 bases from J, the junction kept 6 bases outside the gene matches. The CDR3 is CANRGQGTYEQYF. The CDR3 region has the DNA TGTGCCAATCGAGGACAGGGGACCTACGAGCAGTACTTC.

The V call is TRBV10-2, the J call TRBJ2-7, with 7 bases lining up with TRBD1. V lost 8 bases, J lost 0 bases, and 7 bases stayed unmatched. Germline-derived CDR1 and CDR2 are WSHSY and SAAADI. The CDR3 sequence is 14 residues long. The DNA for the CDR3 is TGCGCCAGCCTGGGACAGACCAGCTCCTACGAGCAGTACTTC. Its protein product is CASLGQTSSYEQYF.

V gene TRBV30 combines with J gene TRBJ1-1; D not certain. The CDR3 extends over 18 amino acids. Trimming left V 4 bases short and J 0 bases short, with 24 bases between. Germline CDR1 is GTSNPN and CDR2 is SVGIG (reference sequence). CDR3 sequence: CAWTPYQVTRRLNTEAFF. CDR3 nucleotides: TGTGCCTGGACCCCTTACCAAGTTACTAGGCGACTGAACACTGAAGCTTTCTTT. The full variable domain, completed using reference TRBV30 and TRBJ1-1, is SQTIHQWPATLVQPVGSPLSLECTVEGTSNPNLYWYRQAAGRGLQLLFYSVGIGQISSEVPQNLSASRPQDRQFILSSKKLLLSDSGFYLCAWTPYQVTRRLNTEAFFGQGTRLTVV.

At least ten counts were recorded for this clonotype. The rearrangement links TRBV7-8 to TRBJ2-5; unclear D gene. The CDR3 contains 16 residues. Germline lookup yields CDR1 SGHVS and CDR2 FQNEAQ. The V gene lost 2 bases and the J gene lost 2 bases, with 15 bases spanning the gap. As DNA, the CDR3 is TGTGCCAGCAGCTTAACGACCCATTTGTTTCAAGAGACCCAGTACTTC. It translates to CASSLTTHLFQETQYF.

This clonotype has ten or more counts. The V call is TRBV6-6, the J call TRBJ2-7; TRBD1 aligns across 10 bases. The CDR3 runs 15 residues. V lost 2 bases and J lost 3; bases outside the gene matches: 4. Germline-derived CDR1 and CDR2 are MNHNY and SVGAGI (reference sequence). The CDR3 coding sequence is TGTGCCAGCAGTTACCGGGACAGGGGCCTCTACGAGCAGTACTTC. Protein: CASSYRDRGLYEQYF.

This clonotype came up many times. This chain uses TRBV9 with TRBJ2-1, with 7 positions matching TRBD2. The CDR3 is 16 residues long. Germline V gives CDR1 SGDLS, CDR2 YYNGEE. Trimming at V came to 2 bases and at J to 0 bases, leaving 5 bases not matched to a gene. Written as DNA, the CDR3 is TGTGCCAGCAGCGTCTCGGGACTAAGCTCCTACAATGAGCAGTTCTTC. Translated: CASSVSGLSSYNEQFF.